The next 2 T cell receptor beta chains were all read from a single sample in a study of Ad26.COV2.S vaccination and SARS-CoV-2 variants. Sequencing was performed with immunoSEQ multiplex PCR; in TCRdb, only in-frame clones are kept and a portion is missing. The repertoire has about 440,000 clones, less than 95% of them found once; the top ten carry roughly 4.3%. Treatment meaning: 19 received Ad26.COV2.S at low or high dose, single or two shots; five or six received placebo; per-sample allocation not given. Each sample was drawn 63 days after the first injection (of vaccine or placebo). This material consisted of peripheral blood, taken in a trial of Ad26.COV2.S vaccine versus placebo. These receptors originate from a person aged 18-60 years who received the Ad26.COV2.S COVID-19 vaccine or a placebo.

The chain couples TRBV6-2 or TRBV6-3 to TRBJ2-2; no clear D. V was clipped by 5 bases and J by 6 bases, with 13 bases between them. This CDR3 region has 14 residues. Germline assignment: CDR1 MNHEY and CDR2 SVGEGT. The CDR3 nucleotides read TGTGCCAGCAGTAAGACACTTCAGTCCGGGGAGCTGTTTTTT. Amino acid sequence: CASSKTLQSGELFF.

The J gene is TRBJ1-4, the V gene TRBV29-1, with a weak D call TRBD1 (6 bases). V was pared by 3 bases and J by 7 bases, with 18 bases between. Germline V CDR1 and CDR2: SQVTM, ANQGSEA. CDR3 length: 15 amino acids. CDR3 sequence reads: CSVERRTAWGEKLFF. The CDR3 region has the DNA TGCAGCGTTGAGAGACGGACAGCTTGGGGTGAAAAACTGTTTTTT. The full variable domain, rest sourced from reference TRBV29-1 and TRBJ1-4, is SAVISQKPSRDICQRGTSLTIQCQVDSQVTMMFWYRQQPGQSLTLIATANQGSEATYESGFVIDKFPISRPNLTFSTLTVSNMSPEDSSIYLCSVERRTAWGEKLFFGSGTQLSVL.